This T cell receptor beta chain derives from a study of cytomegalovirus exposure and HLA in healthy donors. Overall study results and limits: Researchers counted 150 to 200 TCR beta chains as cytomegalovirus-associated. In presence/absence analyses, roughly uniform sequencing depth across donors was assumed. Indistinguishability led to the exclusion of some V segments, TRBV6-2 and TRBV6-3 included. A later analysis revealed that TCR association rates differed between HLA loci, peaking at DRB1 and bottoming out at HLA-C.

This PCR relied on a set of 60 Vbeta primers and 13 Jbeta primers. Sequencing used immunoSEQ multiplex PCR; TCRdb keeps in-frame clones, though not all of them. The sample yields 85,000 to 120,000 clones, more than 60% seen once. V lost 3 bases to trimming and J lost 2 bases; unmatched junction nucleotides: 5. CDR3 length equals 16 residues. CDR1 and CDR2 (germline): SGHTA, FQGNSA. As regards this clone: What it binds is not known.

The J gene is TRBJ2-4, the V gene TRBV7-2; TRBD2 matches 9 bases. The receptor's source is a man aged 35 to 55 in good health and CMV-seronegative. The specimen sequenced was PBMCs. CDR3 DNA: TGTGCCAGCAGCTTCTTAGCGGGGGTTTCCAAAAACATTCAGTACTTC. Translation: CASSFLAGVSKNIQYF.